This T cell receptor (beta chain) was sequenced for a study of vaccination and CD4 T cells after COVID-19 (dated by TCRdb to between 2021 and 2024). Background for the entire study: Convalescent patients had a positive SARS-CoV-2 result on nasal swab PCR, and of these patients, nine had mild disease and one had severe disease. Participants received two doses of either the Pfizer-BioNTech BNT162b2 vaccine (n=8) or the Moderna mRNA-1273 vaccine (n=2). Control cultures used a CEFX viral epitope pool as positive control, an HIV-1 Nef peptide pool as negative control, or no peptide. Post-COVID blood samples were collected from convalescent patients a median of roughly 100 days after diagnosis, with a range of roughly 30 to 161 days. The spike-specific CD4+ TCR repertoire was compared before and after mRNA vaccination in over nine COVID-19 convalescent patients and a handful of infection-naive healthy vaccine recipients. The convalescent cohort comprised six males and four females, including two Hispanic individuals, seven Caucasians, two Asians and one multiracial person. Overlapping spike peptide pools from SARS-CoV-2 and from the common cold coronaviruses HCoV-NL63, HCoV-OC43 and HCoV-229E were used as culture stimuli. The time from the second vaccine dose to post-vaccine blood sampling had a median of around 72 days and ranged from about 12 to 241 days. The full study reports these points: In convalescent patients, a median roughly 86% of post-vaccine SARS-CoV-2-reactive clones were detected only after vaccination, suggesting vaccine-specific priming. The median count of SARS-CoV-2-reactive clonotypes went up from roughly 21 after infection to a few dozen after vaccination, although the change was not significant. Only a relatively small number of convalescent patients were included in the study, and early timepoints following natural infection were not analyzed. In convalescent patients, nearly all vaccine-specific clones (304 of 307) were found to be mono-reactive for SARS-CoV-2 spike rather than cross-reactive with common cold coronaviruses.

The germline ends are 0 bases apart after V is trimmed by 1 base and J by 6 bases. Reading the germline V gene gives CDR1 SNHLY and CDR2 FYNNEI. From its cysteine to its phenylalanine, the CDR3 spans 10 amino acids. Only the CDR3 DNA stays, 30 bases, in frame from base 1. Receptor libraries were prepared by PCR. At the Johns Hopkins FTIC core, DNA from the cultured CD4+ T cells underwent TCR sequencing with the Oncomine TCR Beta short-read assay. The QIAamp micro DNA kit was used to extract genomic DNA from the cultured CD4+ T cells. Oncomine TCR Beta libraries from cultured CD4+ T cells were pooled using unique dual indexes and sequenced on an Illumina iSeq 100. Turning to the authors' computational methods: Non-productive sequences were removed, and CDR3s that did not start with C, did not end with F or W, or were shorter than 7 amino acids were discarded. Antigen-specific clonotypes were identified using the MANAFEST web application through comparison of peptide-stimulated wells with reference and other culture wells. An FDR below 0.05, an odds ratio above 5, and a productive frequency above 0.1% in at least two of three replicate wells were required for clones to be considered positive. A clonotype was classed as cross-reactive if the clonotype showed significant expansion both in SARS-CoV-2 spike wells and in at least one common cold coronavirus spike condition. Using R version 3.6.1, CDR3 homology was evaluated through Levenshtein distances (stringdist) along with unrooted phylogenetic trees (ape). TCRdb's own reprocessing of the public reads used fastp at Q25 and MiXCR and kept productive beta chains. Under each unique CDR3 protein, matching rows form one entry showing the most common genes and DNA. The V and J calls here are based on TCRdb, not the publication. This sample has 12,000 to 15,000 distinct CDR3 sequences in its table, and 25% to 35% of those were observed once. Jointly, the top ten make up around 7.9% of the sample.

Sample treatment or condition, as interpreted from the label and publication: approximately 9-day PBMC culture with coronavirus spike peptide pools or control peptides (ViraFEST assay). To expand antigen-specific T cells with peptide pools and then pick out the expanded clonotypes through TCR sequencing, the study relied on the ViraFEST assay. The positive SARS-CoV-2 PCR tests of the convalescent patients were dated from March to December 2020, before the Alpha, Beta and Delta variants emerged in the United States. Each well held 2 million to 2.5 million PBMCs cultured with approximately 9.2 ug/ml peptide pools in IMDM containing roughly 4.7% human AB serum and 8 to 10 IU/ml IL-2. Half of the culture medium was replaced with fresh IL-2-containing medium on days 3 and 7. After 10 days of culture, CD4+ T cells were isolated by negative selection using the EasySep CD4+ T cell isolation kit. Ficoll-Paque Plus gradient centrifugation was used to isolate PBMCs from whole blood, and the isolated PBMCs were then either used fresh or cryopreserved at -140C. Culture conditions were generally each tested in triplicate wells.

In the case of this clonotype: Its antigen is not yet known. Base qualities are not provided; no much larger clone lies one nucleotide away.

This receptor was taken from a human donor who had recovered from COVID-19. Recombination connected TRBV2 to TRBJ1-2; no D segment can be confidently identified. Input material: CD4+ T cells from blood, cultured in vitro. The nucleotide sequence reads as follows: TGTGCCAGCAGTGAAGATGGCTACACCTTC. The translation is CASSEDGYTF.